Below are 18 T cell receptor beta chains sequenced from a single sample in a study of cytomegalovirus exposure and HLA in healthy donors. The PCR had 60 Vbeta and 13 Jbeta primers. Sequenced by immunoSEQ multiplex PCR; TCRdb stores in-frame clones only, minus some. The table has more than 150,000 clones, 65% to 80% seen once. Sequencing was performed on PBMCs. The origin of the receptors is a woman aged 25 to 39 in good health and CMV-seropositive.

This clone turned up a few times. The chain recombines TRBV5-8 with TRBJ1-2; D unresolved. The CDR3 is 14 amino acids. The V gene's germline CDR1 is SGHTS and CDR2 YDEGEE. V shed 1 base and J shed 2 bases, with 9 bases lying between them. This chain's CDR3 is CASSLTQTNYGYTF. The CDR3 nucleotides read TGTGCCAGCAGCTTGACACAGACCAACTATGGCTACACCTTC.

The CDR3 DNA reads TGTGCCAGCTCGGACAGGGTAAAGGGTAGCTCTGAAGCTTTCTTT. Translating it yields CASSDRVKGSSEAFF. V gene TRBV19 combines with J gene TRBJ1-1; 8 positions match TRBD1. Germline V gene data show CDR1 as LNHDA and CDR2 as SQIVND (reference sequence). The CDR3 sequence is 15 residues long. After removal of 9 bases from V and 6 bases from J, the junction contained 15 bases not matched to a gene.

This clone was observed a handful of times. The J gene is TRBJ2-5, the V gene TRBV10-2, with D maybe TRBD1 (5 bases). Trimming cost V 8 bases and J 4 bases, with 14 bases left between them. Germline CDR1 and CDR2: WSHSY and SAAADI. This CDR3 is built from 13 residues. The CDR3: CASHQSRGETQYF. The CDR3 nucleotides are TGCGCCAGCCACCAATCTAGGGGAGAGACCCAGTACTTC.

The chain uses TRBV18 and TRBJ2-7; D unresolved. The ends were cut back, 3 bases at V and 0 bases at J, with 12 bases in the middle. This CDR3 is built from 15 residues. CDR1 KGHSH and CDR2 LQKENI come from the germline V gene. The CDR3 DNA sequence: TGTGCCAGCTCACCGCCCAATGAGTTCTCCTACGAGCAGTACTTC. Its protein is CASSPPNEFSYEQYF.

The chain links TRBV28 to TRBJ1-3; 9 bases are a match to TRBD1. V trimming: 10 bases; J trimming: 0 bases; junction bases outside the gene matches: 7. The CDR3 is made up of 15 amino acids. Looked up from germline, CDR1 is MDHEN and CDR2 is SYDVKM. The CDR3 loop is CAITDRGRSGNTIYF. The CDR3 bases are TGTGCCATAACGGACAGGGGTCGCTCTGGAAACACCATATATTTT.

The V call is TRBV4-1, the J call TRBJ1-1, with D perhaps matching TRBD1 (6 bases). V was clipped by 4 bases and J by 3 bases, with 9 bases between them. Germline V gene lookup returns CDR1 MGHRA and CDR2 YSYEKL. The length of the CDR3 is 13 residues. The CDR3 region is CASSRPGDTEAFF. In nucleotides, the CDR3 is TGCGCCAGCAGCCGGCCAGGGGACACTGAAGCTTTCTTT.

The chain is built from TRBV4-1 and TRBJ2-7; 12 bases line up with TRBD1. Germline CDR1 MGHRA, CDR2 YSYEKL. The CDR3 loop spans 15 amino acids. The V gene end was trimmed by 3 bases and the J gene end by 8 bases; junction bases not matched to a gene: 8. CDR3 sequence reads: CASSQGQGAANKQYF. For the CDR3, the DNA is TGCGCCAGCAGCCAGGGACAGGGGGCCGCTAATAAGCAGTACTTC.

CDR3 sequence: CASSDGIGRTSGNTIYF. The CDR3 nucleotides read TGTGCCAGCAGCGATGGGATCGGGAGGACCTCTGGAAACACCATATATTTT. The chain links TRBV9 to TRBJ1-3; D is undetermined. The V end lost 3 bases, the J end lost 0 bases, and 16 bases lay between the germline ends. The CDR3 loop spans 17 amino acids. Germline V gene sequence: CDR1 SGDLS, CDR2 YYNGEE.

V and J are TRBV7-2 and TRBJ1-1; 7 nucleotides agree with TRBD1. V dropped 8 bases and J dropped 4; count of bases not matched to a gene: 7. Looked up from germline, CDR1 is SGHTA and CDR2 is FQGNSA. The CDR3 runs to 13 residues. In DNA, the CDR3 is TGTGCCAGCTCCACAGGGGTTCGCACTGAAGCTTTCTTT. Translated, it gives CASSTGVRTEAFF.

The V call is TRBV13, the J call TRBJ1-1; D unresolved. V lost 0 bases and J lost 5, with 7 bases in between. The CDR3 contains 13 residues. Germline assignment: CDR1 PRHDT and CDR2 FYEKMQ (reference sequence). The CDR3 loop reads CASSLGGGTEAFF. DNA of the CDR3: TGTGCCAGCAGCTTAGGTGGCGGGACTGAAGCTTTCTTT.

This clone came up once. V is TRBV11-3 and J is TRBJ1-2, with D perhaps TRBD1 (5 bases). Germline V gene lookup returns CDR1 SGHNT and CDR2 YENEEA. V dropped 5 bases and J dropped 5 bases, with 18 bases sitting between them. The length of the CDR3 is 15 residues. CDR3 sequence (DNA): TGTGCCAGCAGCCCCTCCCTACAGGCCCCTTATGGCTACACCTTC. Protein product: CASSPSLQAPYGYTF.

The chain uses TRBV11-2 and TRBJ1-4; 8 nucleotides match TRBD1. Germline trimming cut 5 bases from V and 8 bases from J; bases unmatched to any gene: 10. In germline, CDR1 is SGHAT, CDR2 FQNNGV. There are 15 residues in the CDR3. The CDR3 protein is CASSPGTGRPEKLFF. The CDR3 nucleotides read TGTGCCAGCAGCCCAGGGACAGGCCGGCCCGAAAAACTGTTTTTT.

V and J are TRBV7-3 and TRBJ2-1; D might be TRBD2 (6 bases). Trimming shortened V by 5 bases and J by 6 bases, and 14 bases separated the two germline ends. CDR3 size: 14 residues. From germline, CDR1 is SGHTA and CDR2 FQGTGA. Here the CDR3 reads CASSPRDSGNEQFF. CDR3 sequence (DNA): TGTGCCAGCAGCCCCCGTGATAGCGGCAATGAGCAGTTCTTC.

J is TRBJ1-1 and V is TRBV11-2; 7 nucleotides line up with TRBD1. V lost 6 bases to trimming and J lost 1 base; unmatched junction nucleotides: 8. Germline loops: CDR1 SGHAT, CDR2 FQNNGV. The CDR3 extends over 15 amino acids. CDR3 loop: CASSPIQGWNTEAFF. In DNA form, the CDR3 reads TGTGCCAGCAGTCCTATACAGGGGTGGAACACTGAAGCTTTCTTT. The variable domain in full, completed from reference TRBV11-2 and TRBJ1-1, reads EAGVAQSPRYKIIEKRQSVAFWCNPISGHATLYWYQQILGQGPKLLIQFQNNGVVDDSQLPKDRFSAERLKGVDSTLKIQPAKLEDSAVYLCASSPIQGWNTEAFFGQGTRLTVV.

The rearrangement links TRBV19 to TRBJ2-7; the match to TRBD2 covers 7 bases. With V trimmed by 7 bases and J by 4 bases, 10 bases remained unmatched. CDR3 length equals 14 residues. Germline values: CDR1 LNHDA, CDR2 SQIVND (reference sequence). In nucleotides, the CDR3 is TGTGCCAGTACCTCGAGGCAGGGAGGGTACGAGCAGTACTTC. This codes for CASTSRQGGYEQYF.

The gene calls are TRBV11-3 and TRBJ2-5; possibly TRBD2 for D (7 bases). V gave up 7 bases and J gave up 1 base, with 10 bases separating them. The CDR3 totals 13 residues. Germline CDR1 reads SGHNT; CDR2 reads YENEEA. The CDR3 region is CASNRGAQETQYF. The CDR3 DNA is TGTGCCAGCAACCGGGGGGCCCAAGAGACCCAGTACTTC.

The chain recombines TRBV27 with TRBJ2-5, with D perhaps TRBD1 (6 bases). Matching the DNA end better, TRBJ2-7 makes the J call doubtful. CDR1 and CDR2 (germline): MNHEY, SMNVEV (reference sequence). CDR3 length: 14 amino acids. The CDR3 coding sequence is TGTGCCAGCAGTTTCCAGGCAGGGGATCGCGAGCAGTACTTC. Translated, it gives CASSFQAGDREQYF.

The rearrangement uses TRBV4-3 and TRBJ2-7; 10 bases map to TRBD2. The CDR3 contains 14 residues. Germline CDR1 reads LGHNA; CDR2 reads YSLEER. With V trimmed by 0 bases and J by 8 bases, 4 bases remained unmatched. CDR3 sequence reads: CASSQDALAGQQYF. The CDR3 coding sequence is TGCGCCAGCAGCCAAGATGCACTAGCGGGACAGCAGTACTTC.